This TCR beta chain was identified during a study of blood T cell repertoires in COVID-19. As processed by the authors: Cell counts per sample came from amplifying reference gene primers. TCRdb keeps only in-frame clones here, not all; method: immunoSEQ multiplex PCR. V, J and clone size are those of that table, while D and trimming were read from the DNA. The data show fewer than 200,000 clones, with about 80% seen just once and around 7.9% held by the top ten. The CDR3 has 14 amino acids. Germline CDR1 reads LGHDT; CDR2 reads YNNKEL (reference sequence). The ends were cut back, 4 bases at V and 1 base at J, with 10 bases in the middle. The participants were between about 18 and 90 years old and came from 24 US areas.

Source material: PBMCs or T cells enriched from blood (not recorded which). The gene calls are TRBV3-1 (or the pseudogene TRBV3-2) and TRBJ1-1; D is uncertain. This sequence originates from a middle-aged man who had recovered from COVID-19. The DNA of the CDR3 is TGTGCCAGCAGCCGATCTGACACGAACACTGAAGCTTTCTTT. The encoded protein is CASSRSDTNTEAFF.